This passage covers 26 T cell receptor beta chains from one sample sequenced in a study of identical twins. TCRdb analysed the 5' RACE reads with MiXCR anew, one entry per CDR3 protein. The data hold a few hundred thousand distinct CDR3 sequences, with roughly 9% observed a single time. What was sequenced was naive T cells sorted from blood. These receptor sequences come from a woman between 45 and 60 years old in good health.

This clonotype turned up a few times. V gene TRBV7-6 combines with J gene TRBJ2-3; 8 positions match TRBD2. V shed 2 bases, J shed 1 base, and the junction held 5 bases outside the gene matches. CDR3 length: 16 residues. Germline-derived CDR1 and CDR2 are SGHVS and FNYEAQ. CDR3 bases: TGTGCCAGCAGCTTAATGGCGGGAGGCGGCACAGATACGCAGTATTTT. This gives the protein CASSLMAGGGTDTQYF.

This clonotype appeared many times. J is TRBJ2-1 and V is TRBV7-9, with 7 bases identical to TRBD2. The CDR3 covers 16 residues. Germline lookup yields CDR1 SEHNR and CDR2 FQNEAQ (reference sequence). The ends lost 5 bases at V and 2 bases at J; junction bases unmatched: 9. The CDR3 reads CASSPGGRTPYNEQFF. The CDR3 region has the DNA TGTGCCAGCAGCCCCGGGGGGAGGACCCCCTACAATGAGCAGTTCTTC. Looking up the rest from reference TRBV7-9 and TRBJ2-1 gives the full variable domain: DTGVSQNPRHKITKRGQNVTFRCDPISEHNRLYWYRQTLGQGPEFLTYFQNEAQLEKSRLLSDRFSAERPKGSFSTLEIQRTEQGDSAMYLCASSPGGRTPYNEQFFGPGTRLTVL.

As DNA, the CDR3 is TGTGCCAGCAGCCTGGAGGCACCGCATTCCTACAATGAGCAGTTCTTC. Protein product: CASSLEAPHSYNEQFF. The chain uses TRBV7-6 and TRBJ2-1, with D possibly being TRBD2 (5 bases). Looked up from germline, CDR1 is SGHVS and CDR2 is FNYEAQ. The CDR3 length is 16 residues. V was cut by 5 bases and J by 1 base, with 15 bases left in between.

V and J are TRBV24-1 and TRBJ2-3; D call uncertain. Trimming took off 10 bases at V and 2 bases at J, with 15 bases between the two ends. The CDR3 has 14 residues. Per germline, CDR1 KGHDR and CDR2 SFDVKD. CDR3 nucleotide sequence: TGTGCCACAGCCGGCAGGACCACCACAGATACGCAGTATTTT. It is translated as CATAGRTTTDTQYF.

V is TRBV6-6 and J is TRBJ2-2, with 7 bases lining up with TRBD1. The CDR3 has 16 amino acids. The germline V gene encodes CDR1 MNHNY and CDR2 SVGAGI (reference sequence). With 2 bases clipped from V and 1 base from J, the junction kept 4 bases outside the gene matches. This CDR3 reads CASSYTGARNTGELFF. DNA of the CDR3: TGTGCCAGCAGTTACACAGGGGCCCGGAACACCGGGGAGCTGTTTTTT.

This clonotype was seen repeatedly, ten times or more. The chain carries TRBV29-1 and TRBJ1-2, with TRBD1 as a possible D gene (6 bases). This CDR3 has 14 amino acids. The ends were cut back, 3 bases at V and 2 bases at J, with 13 bases in the middle. CDR1 is SQVTM, CDR2 ANQGSEA, per germline. The CDR3 loop reads CSVDHPGENYGYTF. The CDR3 bases are TGCAGCGTTGATCATCCAGGGGAAAACTATGGCTACACCTTC.

This clonotype has only a few counts. The chain links TRBV5-1 to TRBJ1-1; D gene uncertain. V dropped 4 bases and J dropped 1 base, with 11 bases sitting between them. The germline gives CDR1 SGHRS, CDR2 YFSETQ. The CDR3 sequence is 14 residues long. The CDR3 is CASSPMNPNTEAFF. The CDR3 DNA sequence: TGCGCCAGCAGCCCCATGAATCCGAACACTGAAGCTTTCTTT.

The chain carries TRBV27 and TRBJ1-4; no definite D call. Trimming removed 2 bases from V and 8 bases from J, with 18 bases in between. The CDR3 is made up of 16 amino acids. Germline V CDR1 and CDR2: MNHEY, SMNVEV (reference sequence). CDR3 DNA: TGTGCCAGCAGTTTAATAGACCCTAAGCGAGACGAAAAACTGTTTTTT. Protein sequence: CASSLIDPKRDEKLFF.

The chain employs TRBV11-3 and TRBJ2-7, with unresolved D. The CDR3 spans 15 residues. The germline V gene has CDR1 SGHNT and CDR2 YENEEA. The V end was cut by 0 bases, the J end by 5 bases, with 14 bases between. CDR3 in DNA: TGTGCCAGCAGCTTAGACGTTGGGATCCTCAACGAGCAGTACTTC. This encodes CASSLDVGILNEQYF.

V is TRBV7-8 and J is TRBJ2-1; 10 bases fit TRBD2. The CDR3 totals 15 residues. The V gene end was trimmed by 7 bases and the J gene end by 5 bases; junction bases not matched to a gene: 8. Germline CDR1 and CDR2: SGHVS and FQNEAQ. The CDR3, as DNA: TGTGCCAGCACCCCAACTAGCGGGACCCACAATGAGCAGTTCTTC. Translating it yields CASTPTSGTHNEQFF.

This clonotype has at least ten counts. The rearrangement joins TRBV12-3 or TRBV12-4 to TRBJ2-7; TRBD1 aligns across 8 bases. V dropped 3 bases and J dropped 1; count of bases not matched to a gene: 2. The CDR3 loop spans 14 amino acids. The CDR3 reads CASSFGQGSYEQYF. In DNA form, the CDR3 reads TGTGCCAGCAGTTTCGGACAGGGATCCTACGAGCAGTACTTC.

J is TRBJ2-7 and V is TRBV18; no definite D call. CDR1 and CDR2 (germline): KGHSH, LQKENI. Trimming removed 3 bases from V and 0 bases from J, with 9 bases in between. This CDR3 region has 14 residues. CDR3: CASSPLPSSYEQYV. CDR3 in DNA: TGTGCCAGCTCACCCCTACCGAGCTCCTACGAGCAGTACGTC.

The chain links TRBV2 to TRBJ2-1; D call uncertain. Trimming left V 9 bases short and J 7 bases short, with 13 bases between. This CDR3 region has 12 residues. In germline, CDR1 is SNHLY, CDR2 FYNNEI. CDR3 nucleotides: TGTGCCAGTCGTTGGAGCACAAATGAGCAGTTCTTC. Its protein product is CASRWSTNEQFF. Filled out from reference TRBV2 and TRBJ2-1, the complete variable domain reads EPEVTQTPSHQVTQMGQEVILRCVPISNHLYFYWYRQILGQKVEFLVSFYNNEISEKSEIFDDQFSVERPDGSNFTLKIRSTKLEDSAMYFCASRWSTNEQFFGPGTRLTVL.

This clonotype turned up a few times. The gene calls are TRBV19 and TRBJ2-1; 12 nucleotides match TRBD2. CDR3 length equals 15 residues. Germline V gives CDR1 LNHDA, CDR2 SQIVND (reference sequence). V trimming: 6 bases; J trimming: 8 bases; junction bases outside the gene matches: 8. The CDR3 loop reads CASSKTSGSRDEQFF. The CDR3 nucleotides are TGTGCCAGTAGCAAGACTAGCGGGAGTAGGGATGAGCAGTTCTTC.

The chain carries TRBV20-1 and TRBJ2-1; TRBD2 is a possible D gene (6 bases). V lost 6 bases to trimming and J lost 3 bases, with 18 bases between them. The CDR3 runs 15 residues. Germline lookup yields CDR1 DFQATT and CDR2 SNEGSKA (reference sequence). The CDR3 coding sequence is TGCAGTGCCGACGTTACTAGCATTGGCTACAATGAGCAGTTCTTC. This gives the protein CSADVTSIGYNEQFF.

In this sample, this clonotype turned up many times. The V and J genes are TRBV5-1 and TRBJ1-1; D might be TRBD1 (6 bases). With 0 bases removed from V and 1 base from J, the gap between germline ends came to 10 bases. CDR1 is SGHRS, CDR2 YFSETQ, per germline. There are 15 residues in the CDR3. In nucleotides, the CDR3 is TGCGCCAGCAGCTTGGGCGACAGGTCGAACACTGAAGCTTTCTTT. It is translated as CASSLGDRSNTEAFF.

This clonotype was observed many times. The V gene is TRBV5-5, the J gene TRBJ2-7; D remains unclear. Looked up from germline, CDR1 is SGHKS and CDR2 is YYEKEE (reference sequence). The CDR3 loop spans 13 amino acids. V lost 2 bases to trimming and J lost 5 bases, with 11 bases between them. In DNA, the CDR3 is TGTGCCAGCAGCTTTCATATACGGGACGAGCAGTACTTC. Translating gives CASSFHIRDEQYF.

This clonotype was picked up many times. The V gene is TRBV12-3 or TRBV12-4, the J gene TRBJ2-2, with D unclear. This CDR3 is 13 amino acids long. V lost 7 bases to trimming and J lost 4 bases, with 10 bases between them. DNA for the CDR3: TGTGCCAGCAACCAGGTCGTCACCGGGGAGCTGTTTTTT. Protein: CASNQVVTGELFF.

The table lists this clonotype with many counts. V usage is TRBV4-2 and J usage is TRBJ1-2; D ambiguous. The V gene's germline CDR1 is LGHNA and CDR2 YNFKEQ. The CDR3 is 13 residues long. V lost 2 bases and J 5 bases, leaving 9 bases between the germline ends. CDR3 bases: TGTGCCAGCAGCCAAAAAGGAGTGTATGGCTACACCTTC. Residues: CASSQKGVYGYTF.

To note about this clonotype: A much larger clonotype is one base distant, so this may be a read error. Because it lacks the conserved phenylalanine or tryptophan at the end, this CDR3 is likely a read error. This sequence joins TRBV5-5 and TRBJ1-1, with no clear D. The germline V gene has CDR1 SGHKS and CDR2 YYEKEE (reference sequence). The CDR3 has 15 amino acids. Trimming cost V 0 bases and J 0 bases, with 9 bases left between them. Here the CDR3 reads CASSLVAVMNTEAFI. The CDR3 DNA reads TGTGCCAGCAGCTTGGTGGCGGTCATGAACACTGAAGCTTTCATT.

This chain links TRBV11-2 with TRBJ2-7, with a tentative D call TRBD2 (6 bases). The ends were cut back, 2 bases at V and 3 bases at J, with 14 bases in the middle. The CDR3 runs 15 residues. Germline lookup yields CDR1 SGHAT and CDR2 FQNNGV. The CDR3 nucleotides read TGTGCCAGCAGCTTAAGACTAGTAGATATCTACGAGCAGTACTTC. As protein: CASSLRLVDIYEQYF.

The V and J genes are TRBV7-9 and TRBJ1-1; 8 nucleotides line up with TRBD1. Germline CDR1 reads SEHNR; CDR2 reads FQNEAQ (reference sequence). With V trimmed by 0 bases and J by 6 bases, 9 bases remained unmatched. The CDR3 covers 16 residues. CDR3 coding DNA: TGTGCCAGCAGCTTAGCCCTGCAGACAGGGGAGGCTGAAGCTTTCTTT. The encoded protein is CASSLALQTGEAEAFF.

This clonotype has just a few counts. The J gene is TRBJ1-1, the V gene TRBV29-1; D unclear. Deletions cut 7 bases from V and 2 bases from J, with 8 bases between. Germline V gives CDR1 SQVTM, CDR2 ANQGSEA. This CDR3 has 11 amino acids. The CDR3 protein is CSAGLNTEAFF. CDR3 DNA: TGCAGCGCTGGTCTTAACACTGAAGCTTTCTTT.

The V call is TRBV5-8, the J call TRBJ2-7; weak D call: TRBD2 (6 bases). V lost 2 bases to trimming and J lost 2 bases, with 11 bases between them. Germline lookup yields CDR1 SGHTS and CDR2 YDEGEE. The CDR3 contains 14 residues. The CDR3 sequence: CASSFVGGTYEQYF. CDR3 bases: TGTGCCAGCAGCTTCGTGGGGGGAACCTACGAGCAGTACTTC.

A few counts support this clonotype. CDR3 DNA: TGTGCCAGCAGTTACTGGTCTACTTACAATGAGCAGTTCTTC. This encodes CASSYWSTYNEQFF. J is TRBJ2-1 and V is TRBV6-6; D gene ambiguous. There are 14 residues in the CDR3. Germline V gives CDR1 MNHNY, CDR2 SVGAGI (reference sequence). The V gene lost 1 base and the J gene lost 4 bases, with 8 bases spanning the gap.

The chain couples TRBV7-6 to TRBJ2-7, with 9 bases aligning to TRBD2. V gave up 3 bases and J gave up 2 bases; unmatched junction bases: 5. From germline, CDR1 is SGHVS and CDR2 FNYEAQ. The CDR3 extends over 15 amino acids. DNA for the CDR3: TGTGCCAGCAGCTTCTCGGCGGGAGGGACCTACGAGCAGTACGTC. Translating it yields CASSFSAGGTYEQYV.